Sequencing of this T cell receptor (beta chain) was carried out in a study of blood T cells in healthy people across ages. Study-wide results and caveats: Strong correlation was found linking TCR beta diversity to naive T cell percentage.

The CDR3 spans 15 residues. Between the trimmed V and J ends, which lost 6 bases and 1 base, there was a span of 14 bases. Every participating donor contributed 7.5 to 10 milliliters of peripheral blood through a draw. Samples had at least 7 million PBMCs isolated from them. Of note for this clonotype: Its specificity is unknown.

Together with a sample-barcoded 5' primer, a J-beta primer mix was included in a second PCR lasting about 6 to 11 cycles. TCRdb analysed the 5' RACE reads with MiXCR anew, one entry per CDR3 protein. The sample consists of some 730,000 distinct CDR3 sequences, about 20% of them appearing once. The sequence derives from a man between 70 and 80 years old in good health. The rearrangement links TRBV12-3 or TRBV12-4 to TRBJ2-3, with a weak D call TRBD2 (5 bases). Specimen: blood. The CDR3 region is CASRPPGSRTDTQYF. The CDR3 coding sequence is TGTGCCAGCAGACCCCCGGGATCACGCACAGATACGCAGTATTTT.